The 8 T cell receptor beta chains reported below all come from one sample, sequenced in a study of tumor-infiltrating lymphocytes in primary liver carcinoma. TCR beta cDNA was prepared out of approximately 470 ng total RNA by means of a constant-region primer. What produced the TCR beta libraries was three nested multiplex PCR rounds using slightly modified ARM-PCR. For around 9 cycles apiece, the opening two PCR rounds ran with TRBV1-TRBV30 forward primers and a C-beta reverse primer. Each CDR3 protein is one row after TCRdb ran MiXCR on the multiplex PCR reads. The sample records approximately 92,000 distinct CDR3 sequences, approximately 72% being singletons. Unsorted bulk tissue (roughly 18-32 mg) underwent RNA and DNA co-extraction. The sample consisted of tumor-adjacent normal liver tissue. These receptors were collected from a man aged 35 to 55 with primary liver carcinoma and hepatitis B virus infection.

Comment on this clonotype: The junction departs from germline at one end; a sequencing error may be responsible. The chain links TRBV29-1 to TRBJ2-7; D is possibly TRBD2 (6 bases). Germline V gives CDR1 SQVTM, CDR2 ANQGSEA. The CDR3 has 11 residues. This chain's CDR3 is CTGGESYEQYF. For the CDR3, the DNA is TGCACCGGCGGGGAGTCCTACGAGCAATACTTC.

Details on this clonotype: At one end the junction does not follow the germline gene, possibly because of a read error. The chain carries TRBV11-2 and TRBJ1-1; no reliable D call. In germline, CDR1 is SGHAT, CDR2 FQNNGV. The CDR3 has 13 amino acids. The CDR3 DNA is TGCGCCAGCAGCTACAACACGTACACTGAAGCTTTCTTT. Translated: CASSYNTYTEAFF.

Ten or more counts support this clonotype. The V call is TRBV4-2, the J call TRBJ2-7; 8 bases align to TRBD2. In germline, CDR1 is LGHNA, CDR2 YNFKEQ. This CDR3 comprises 13 residues. V trimming: 3 bases; J trimming: 6 bases; junction bases outside the gene matches: 4. CDR3 region: CASSQEREFEQYF. The DNA of the CDR3 is TGTGCCAGCAGCCAGGAGCGGGAGTTCGAGCAGTACTTC.

Comments on this clonotype: Possible read error: a much larger clone is one base away. This sequence joins TRBV6-2 or TRBV6-3 and TRBJ1-5; 7 nucleotides agree with TRBD1. The J call may be in error: the DNA end matches TRBJ2-3 better. Germline V gives CDR1 MNHEY, CDR2 SVGEGT. This CDR3 has 14 amino acids. The CDR3 DNA follows: TGTGCCAGCAGTAGGACAGGCGGCAATCAGCCCCAGTATTTT. This gives the protein CASSRTGGNQPQYF.

This clonotype was counted many times. The genes are TRBV28 and TRBJ2-3; 7 nucleotides agree with TRBD2. The CDR3 extends over 18 amino acids. Losses at the gene ends were 5 bases for V and 0 bases for J; bases not matched to a gene: 14. The V gene's germline CDR1 is MDHEN and CDR2 SYDVKM. This CDR3 is CASSQWAGEALSTDTQYF. CDR3 in DNA: TGTGCCAGCAGTCAATGGGCGGGAGAGGCCCTGAGCACAGATACGCAGTATTTT.

This clonotype came up a few times. The rearrangement links TRBV28 to TRBJ2-7; 14 positions agree with TRBD2. V lost 6 bases, J lost 9 bases, and 10 bases stayed unmatched. The CDR3 covers 15 residues. Germline CDR1 MDHEN, CDR2 SYDVKM. CDR3 DNA sequence: TGTGCCAGCAGGCTGACCGGGACTAGCGGGAGTATGCAGTACTTC. Translated, it gives CASRLTGTSGSMQYF.

The chain has TRBV11-2 and TRBJ2-1, with TRBD2 matching over 11 bases. Losses at the gene ends were 5 bases for V and 6 bases for J; bases not matched to a gene: 9. The V gene's germline CDR1 is SGHAT and CDR2 FQNNGV. The CDR3 covers 16 residues. The CDR3 sequence is CASSIVGGTSGNEQFF. The CDR3 coding sequence is TGTGCCAGCAGCATAGTGGGTGGGACTAGCGGCAATGAGCAGTTCTTC. The full variable domain, with the rest looked up from reference TRBV11-2 and TRBJ2-1, is EAGVAQSPRYKIIEKRQSVAFWCNPISGHATLYWYQQILGQGPKLLIQFQNNGVVDDSQLPKDRFSAERLKGVDSTLKIQPAKLEDSAVYLCASSIVGGTSGNEQFFGPGTRLTVL.

Regarding this clonotype: Just one base apart from a much larger clone, this may be a read error. The V and J genes are TRBV5-4 and TRBJ2-5; TRBD1 aligns across 9 bases. The CDR3 consists of 14 residues. Germline V CDR1 and CDR2: SGHNT, YYREEE (reference sequence). CDR3 nucleotides: TGTGCCAGCAGCTCCCGGGACAGGGAAGAGATCCAGTACTTC. Translated: CASSSRDREEIQYF.